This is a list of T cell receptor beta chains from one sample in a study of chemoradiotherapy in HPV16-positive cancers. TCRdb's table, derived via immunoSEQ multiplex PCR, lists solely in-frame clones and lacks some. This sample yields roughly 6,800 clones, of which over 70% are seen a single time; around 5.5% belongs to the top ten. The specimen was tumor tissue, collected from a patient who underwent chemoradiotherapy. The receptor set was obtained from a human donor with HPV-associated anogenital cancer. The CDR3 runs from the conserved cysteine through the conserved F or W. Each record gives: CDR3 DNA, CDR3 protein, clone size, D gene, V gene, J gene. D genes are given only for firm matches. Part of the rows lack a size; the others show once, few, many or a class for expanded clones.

DNA: TGTGCCAGCAGCCAAGATCCGGGACAGGGCACAGATACGCAGTATTTT
CDR3: CASSQDPGQGTDTQYF
size: .
D: TRBD1
V: TRBV4-2
J: TRBJ2-3

DNA: TGCGCCAGCAGCCAAGATTGGCCAGGGGTTGGGTATGGCTACACCTTC
CDR3: CASSQDWPGVGYGYTF
size: .
D: .
V: TRBV4-1
J: TRBJ1-2

DNA: TGTGCCAGTAGTACCCCACAGGGGGCGCGGGGCTACACCTTC
CDR3: CASSTPQGARGYTF
size: few
D: TRBD1
V: TRBV19
J: TRBJ1-2

DNA: TGTGCCAGCAGCTTAGAACAGGGGGTTAACACCGGGGAGCTGTTTTTT
CDR3: CASSLEQGVNTGELFF
size: once
D: TRBD1
V: TRBV13
J: TRBJ2-2

DNA: TGTGCCAGCAGCATCTACGGGACAGGGGCCTACGAGCAGTACTTC
CDR3: CASSIYGTGAYEQYF
size: .
D: TRBD1
V: TRBV11-1
J: TRBJ2-7

DNA: TGTGCCAGCGGTCAGGACAGCTATAATGAAAAACTGTTTTTT
CDR3: CASGQDSYNEKLFF
size: .
D: .
V: TRBV6-1
J: TRBJ1-4

DNA: TGTGCCAGCAGCTTAACCCCAGGGGCTCGGCCCCAGCATTTT
CDR3: CASSLTPGARPQHF
size: few
D: .
V: TRBV7-3
J: TRBJ1-5

DNA: TGTGCCAGCCCAGCGTCAGGGCAGGAACCTAACTATGGCTACACCTTC
CDR3: CASPASGQEPNYGYTF
size: few
D: .
V: TRBV2
J: TRBJ1-2

DNA: TGTGCCAGCAGTTACCCGAGACAGGGTGGGAACAATGAGCAGTTCTTC
CDR3: CASSYPRQGGNNEQFF
size: .
D: TRBD1
V: TRBV6-5
J: TRBJ2-1

DNA: TGTGCCAGTAGTCCCCGGGCCTTCGGCAATCAGCCCCAGCATTTT
CDR3: CASSPRAFGNQPQHF
size: .
D: .
V: TRBV19
J: TRBJ1-5

DNA: TGTGCCAGCAGTGAGGGATATAGCAATCAGCCCCAGCATTTT
CDR3: CASSEGYSNQPQHF
size: .
D: .
V: TRBV6-1
J: TRBJ1-5

DNA: TGTGCCAGCAGTGAAAGGGGTAAGGGCGGCGTAACAGATACGCAGTATTTT
CDR3: CASSERGKGGVTDTQYF
size: few
D: .
V: TRBV6-1
J: TRBJ2-3

DNA: TGTGCCAGCAGCCCCCGGGGACGACTCTACGAGCAGTACTTC
CDR3: CASSPRGRLYEQYF
size: .
D: .
V: TRBV7-6
J: TRBJ2-7

DNA: TGCGCCAGCAGCGCCTGGGGGAGAAATGAGCAGTTCTTC
CDR3: CASSAWGRNEQFF
size: .
D: .
V: TRBV23-1
J: TRBJ2-1

DNA: TGTGCCAGCAGCTTCGTAGGAGGCAATGAGCAGTTCTTC
CDR3: CASSFVGGNEQFF
size: .
D: .
V: TRBV7-2
J: TRBJ2-1

DNA: TGTGCCAGCAGCGCTAGCGGAGATACGCAGTATTTT
CDR3: CASSASGDTQYF
size: .
D: TRBD2
V: TRBV6-6
J: TRBJ2-3

DNA: TGCGCCAGCAGCCAAGAGGTACAGGGTACAGTTAGGGGAGATACGCAGTATTTT
CDR3: CASSQEVQGTVRGDTQYF
size: .
D: .
V: TRBV4-3
J: TRBJ2-3

DNA: TGCGCCAGCAGCTTGAGTCCGGGGGCGCAGAATGAGCAGTTCTTC
CDR3: CASSLSPGAQNEQFF
size: .
D: .
V: TRBV5-1
J: TRBJ2-1

DNA: TGTGCCAGCTCACCACTCGCTAGCGGGAGAGTCTCCGGGGAGCTGTTTTTT
CDR3: CASSPLASGRVSGELFF
size: .
D: TRBD2
V: TRBV18
J: TRBJ2-2

DNA: TGCGCCAGCAGCCAGTGGACAGGGGCTCCCTACGAGCAGTACTTC
CDR3: CASSQWTGAPYEQYF
size: .
D: TRBD1
V: TRBV4-1
J: TRBJ2-7

DNA: TGTGCCAGTAGCAGCGGGATTGTCGCAGATACGCAGTATTTT
CDR3: CASSSGIVADTQYF
size: .
D: TRBD2
V: TRBV19
J: TRBJ2-3

DNA: TGTGCCTGGCGCGGGACTATGCAAGAGACCCAGTACTTC
CDR3: CAWRGTMQETQYF
size: .
D: TRBD2
V: TRBV30
J: TRBJ2-5

DNA: TGCAGTGCTCCCCGGAACACTGAAGCTTTCTTT
CDR3: CSAPRNTEAFF
size: few
D: .
V: TRBV20-1
J: TRBJ1-1

DNA: TGTGCCAGCAGCTCGGAGGGGAACACTGAAGCTTTCTTT
CDR3: CASSSEGNTEAFF
size: few
D: .
V: TRBV5-4
J: TRBJ1-1

DNA: TGTGCCAGTAGTAGGAGACTAGCGGGAGGGCTGGAGACCCAGTACTTC
CDR3: CASSRRLAGGLETQYF
size: .
D: TRBD2
V: TRBV19
J: TRBJ2-5

DNA: TGTGCCAGCAGCCTAGAAGCGGCAAGCGGGGGTCCAGATACGCAGTATTTT
CDR3: CASSLEAASGGPDTQYF
size: .
D: TRBD2
V: TRBV11-1
J: TRBJ2-3

DNA: TGTGCCAGCAGCTTAGACACAGACTATGGCTACACCTTC
CDR3: CASSLDTDYGYTF
size: few
D: .
V: TRBV7-9
J: TRBJ1-2

DNA: TGTGCCTGGAGTTCGACAGACAGGGAAGCGGGGGAGCTGTTTTTT
CDR3: CAWSSTDREAGELFF
size: few
D: TRBD1
V: TRBV30
J: TRBJ2-2

DNA: TGTGCCAGCAGCCCCCCTCAGGGGCTTAATGAAAAACTGTTTTTT
CDR3: CASSPPQGLNEKLFF
size: .
D: .
V: TRBV28
J: TRBJ1-4

DNA: TGTGCCAGCAGCGAAAGACAGGGCTCCTACAATGAGCAGTTCTTC
CDR3: CASSERQGSYNEQFF
size: .
D: TRBD1
V: TRBV5-5
J: TRBJ2-1

DNA: TGTGCCAGCAGCTTAAAGGAGGGCTTGACTGAAGCTTTCTTT
CDR3: CASSLKEGLTEAFF
size: once
D: .
V: TRBV7-2
J: TRBJ1-1

DNA: TGTGCAAGTCGCCCCCATGCGGTAGGCTACACCTTC
CDR3: CASRPHAVGYTF
size: once
D: .
V: TRBV12-2
J: TRBJ1-2

DNA: TGTGCCAGCAGGGATATGAATCAGCCCCAGCATTTT
CDR3: CASRDMNQPQHF
size: .
D: .
V: TRBV28
J: TRBJ1-5

DNA: TGTGCCAGCAGCTCCGGGACTACAATTCCCAATACGCAGTATTTT
CDR3: CASSSGTTIPNTQYF
size: .
D: TRBD2
V: TRBV5-4
J: TRBJ2-3

DNA: TGTGCCTCCTCCCGGACTAGCGGGGGGGCCGCTAGCACAGATACGCAGTATTTT
CDR3: CASSRTSGGAASTDTQYF
size: .
D: TRBD2
V: TRBV27
J: TRBJ2-3

DNA: TGCGCCAGCAGCCTCCGGACTAGCGGGGGGGTAAACTACAATGAGCAGTTCTTC
CDR3: CASSLRTSGGVNYNEQFF
size: .
D: TRBD2
V: TRBV5-1
J: TRBJ2-1

DNA: TGTGCCAGCAGCACCGGACAGGGGGCCTATAATTCACCCCTCCACTTT
CDR3: CASSTGQGAYNSPLHF
size: few
D: TRBD1
V: TRBV7-2
J: TRBJ1-6

DNA: TGCGCCAGCAGTGAGGGCACCGGGACTACCCACACCGGGGAGCTGTTTTTT
CDR3: CASSEGTGTTHTGELFF
size: .
D: TRBD2
V: TRBV10-2
J: TRBJ2-2

DNA: TGCGCCAGCATTGGGACAGGGGGACTGAACACTGAAGCTTTCTTT
CDR3: CASIGTGGLNTEAFF
size: once
D: TRBD1
V: TRBV5-1
J: TRBJ1-1

DNA: TGCGCCAGCAGTCAGCCGGGACAGATCTACAATGAGCAGTTCTTC
CDR3: CASSQPGQIYNEQFF
size: .
D: TRBD1
V: TRBV23-1
J: TRBJ2-1

DNA: TGTGCTTGGTCGCGGGGGGGCGGCACAGATACGCAGTATTTT
CDR3: CAWSRGGGTDTQYF
size: few
D: TRBD2
V: TRBV30
J: TRBJ2-3

DNA: TGTGCCAGCAGTGAAGGGAAGGGGATTAATGCTGAAGCTTTCTTT
CDR3: CASSEGKGINAEAFF
size: .
D: .
V: TRBV6-1
J: TRBJ1-1

DNA: TGCGCCAGCAGCTTGGCTCCCGGGGACAGGGTCGCTAACTATGGCTACACCTTC
CDR3: CASSLAPGDRVANYGYTF
size: .
D: TRBD1
V: TRBV5-1
J: TRBJ1-2

DNA: TGTGCCTGGCAAGACAGGGGGGATCAGCCCCAGCATTTT
CDR3: CAWQDRGDQPQHF
size: .
D: TRBD1
V: TRBV30
J: TRBJ1-5